This record covers a single T cell receptor (beta chain). Its antigen is not identified. These data originate in a study of blood T cells in healthy people across ages. Broader study findings: Total diversity from one million sequenced T cells was likely underestimated.

For the second PCR, which ran for 7 to 11 cycles, a sample-barcoded 5' primer and a J-beta primer mix were used. TCRdb reprocessed the 5' RACE reads with MiXCR, giving one entry per CDR3 protein. Of fewer than 900,000 distinct CDR3 sequences detected, about 42% appear once; the ten largest clones hold 20%. CDR1 and CDR2 (germline): LGHNA, YNFKEQ. The CDR3 runs to 14 residues. Deletions cut 2 bases from V and 7 bases from J, with 15 bases between. Material for sequencing was blood. The TCR sequence derives from a woman aged 55-75 years in good health. V and J are TRBV4-2 and TRBJ2-7, with TRBD2 as a possible D gene (5 bases). CDR3 coding DNA: TGTGCCAGCAGCCAACCAGGACTCTACAATGAGCAGTACTTC. Translation gives CASSQPGLYNEQYF.